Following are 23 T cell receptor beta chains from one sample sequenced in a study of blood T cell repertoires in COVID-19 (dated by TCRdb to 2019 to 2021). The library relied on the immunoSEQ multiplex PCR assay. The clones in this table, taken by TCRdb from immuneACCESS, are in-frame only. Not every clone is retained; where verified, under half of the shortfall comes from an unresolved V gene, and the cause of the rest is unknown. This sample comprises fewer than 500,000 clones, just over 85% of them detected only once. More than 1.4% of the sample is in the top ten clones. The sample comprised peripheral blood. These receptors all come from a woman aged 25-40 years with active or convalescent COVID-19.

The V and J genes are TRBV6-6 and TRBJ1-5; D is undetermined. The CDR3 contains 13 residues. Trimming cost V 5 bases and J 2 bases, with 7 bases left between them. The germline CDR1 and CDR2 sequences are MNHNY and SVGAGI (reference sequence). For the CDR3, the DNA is TGTGCCAGCAGTCGCGCGGGCAATCAGCCCCAGCATTTT. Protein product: CASSRAGNQPQHF.

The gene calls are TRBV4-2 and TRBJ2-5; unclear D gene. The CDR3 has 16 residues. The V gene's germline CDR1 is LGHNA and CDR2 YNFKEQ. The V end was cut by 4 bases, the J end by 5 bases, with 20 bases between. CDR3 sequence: CASSRIGGMSRETQYF. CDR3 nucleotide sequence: TGTGCCAGCAGCCGGATCGGCGGAATGAGTAGGGAGACCCAGTACTTC.

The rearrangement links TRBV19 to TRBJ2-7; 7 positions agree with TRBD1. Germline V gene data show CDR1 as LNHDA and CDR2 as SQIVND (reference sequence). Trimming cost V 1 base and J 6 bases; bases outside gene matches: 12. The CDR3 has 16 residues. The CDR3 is CASSIGGRGTAIEQYF. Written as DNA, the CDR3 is TGTGCCAGTAGTATAGGAGGCAGGGGGACAGCAATCGAGCAGTACTTC.

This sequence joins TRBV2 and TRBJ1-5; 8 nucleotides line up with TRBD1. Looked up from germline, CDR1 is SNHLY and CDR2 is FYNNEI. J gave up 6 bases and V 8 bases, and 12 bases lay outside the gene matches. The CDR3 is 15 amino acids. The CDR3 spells CASGQGDVYGQPQHF. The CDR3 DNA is TGTGCCAGCGGACAGGGAGACGTGTATGGTCAGCCCCAGCATTTT. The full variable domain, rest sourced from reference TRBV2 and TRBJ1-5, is EPEVTQTPSHQVTQMGQEVILRCVPISNHLYFYWYRQILGQKVEFLVSFYNNEISEKSEIFDDQFSVERPDGSNFTLKIRSTKLEDSAMYFCASGQGDVYGQPQHFGDGTRLSIL.

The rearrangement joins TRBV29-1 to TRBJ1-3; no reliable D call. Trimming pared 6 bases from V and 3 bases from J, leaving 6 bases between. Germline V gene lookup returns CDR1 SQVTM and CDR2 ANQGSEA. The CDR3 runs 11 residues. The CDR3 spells CSVFLGNTIYF. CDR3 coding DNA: TGCAGCGTCTTCCTTGGAAACACCATATATTTT. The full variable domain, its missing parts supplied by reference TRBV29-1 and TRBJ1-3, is SAVISQKPSRDICQRGTSLTIQCQVDSQVTMMFWYRQQPGQSLTLIATANQGSEATYESGFVIDKFPISRPNLTFSTLTVSNMSPEDSSIYLCSVFLGNTIYFGEGSWLTVV.

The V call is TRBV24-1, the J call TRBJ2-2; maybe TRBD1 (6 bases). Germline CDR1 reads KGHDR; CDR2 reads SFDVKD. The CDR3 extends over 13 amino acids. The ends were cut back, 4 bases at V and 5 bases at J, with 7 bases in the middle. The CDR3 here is CATSERGTGELFF. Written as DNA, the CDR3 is TGTGCCACCAGTGAGAGGGGGACCGGGGAGCTGTTTTTT.

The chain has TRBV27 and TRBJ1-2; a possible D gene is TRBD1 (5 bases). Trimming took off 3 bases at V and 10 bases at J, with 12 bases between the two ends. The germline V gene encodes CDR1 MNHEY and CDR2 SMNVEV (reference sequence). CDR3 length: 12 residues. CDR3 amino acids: CASSFEGGTYTF. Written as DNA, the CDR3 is TGTGCCAGCAGTTTTGAGGGAGGGACCTACACCTTC.

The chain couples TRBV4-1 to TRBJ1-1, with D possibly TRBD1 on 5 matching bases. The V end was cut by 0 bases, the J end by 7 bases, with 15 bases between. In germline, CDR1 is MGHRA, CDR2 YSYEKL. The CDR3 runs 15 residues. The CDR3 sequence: CASSQDRGIGGEAFF. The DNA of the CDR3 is TGCGCCAGCAGCCAAGATCGGGGGATAGGTGGTGAAGCTTTCTTT.

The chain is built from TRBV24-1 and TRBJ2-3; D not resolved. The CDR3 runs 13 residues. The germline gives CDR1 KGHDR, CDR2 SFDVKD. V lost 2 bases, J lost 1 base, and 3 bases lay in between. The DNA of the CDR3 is TGTGCCACCAGTGATTCCGGCACAGATACGCAGTATTTT. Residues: CATSDSGTDTQYF.

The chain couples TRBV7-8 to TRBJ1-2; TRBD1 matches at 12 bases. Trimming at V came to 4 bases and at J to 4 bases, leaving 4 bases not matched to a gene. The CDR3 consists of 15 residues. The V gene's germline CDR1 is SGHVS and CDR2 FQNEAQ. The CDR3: CASSSGTGGSYGYTF. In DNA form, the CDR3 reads TGTGCCAGCAGCTCCGGGACAGGGGGCTCCTATGGCTACACCTTC. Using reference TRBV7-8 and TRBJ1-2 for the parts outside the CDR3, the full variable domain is GAGVSQSPRYKVAKRGQDVALRCDPISGHVSLFWYQQALGQGPEFLTYFQNEAQLDKSGLPSDRFFAERPEGSVSTLKIQRTQQEDSAVYLCASSSGTGGSYGYTFGSGTRLTVV.

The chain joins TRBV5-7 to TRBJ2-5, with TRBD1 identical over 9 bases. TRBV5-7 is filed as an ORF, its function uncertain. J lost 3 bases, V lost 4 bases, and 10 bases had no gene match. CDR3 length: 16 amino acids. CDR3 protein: CASSPGPGQGKETQYF. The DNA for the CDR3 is TGTGCCAGCAGCCCGGGACCGGGACAGGGAAAAGAGACCCAGTACTTC.

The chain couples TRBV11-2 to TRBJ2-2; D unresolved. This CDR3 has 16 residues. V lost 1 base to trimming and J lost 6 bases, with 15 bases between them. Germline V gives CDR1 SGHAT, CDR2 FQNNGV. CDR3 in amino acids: CASSLVVVPEAGELFF. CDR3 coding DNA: TGTGCCAGCAGCTTAGTGGTTGTGCCCGAGGCCGGGGAGCTGTTTTTT.

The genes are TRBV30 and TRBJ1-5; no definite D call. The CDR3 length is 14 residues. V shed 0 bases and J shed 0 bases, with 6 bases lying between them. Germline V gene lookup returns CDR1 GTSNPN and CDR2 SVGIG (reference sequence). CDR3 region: CAWSVGSSNQPQHF. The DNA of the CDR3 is TGTGCCTGGAGTGTTGGGAGTAGCAATCAGCCCCAGCATTTT.

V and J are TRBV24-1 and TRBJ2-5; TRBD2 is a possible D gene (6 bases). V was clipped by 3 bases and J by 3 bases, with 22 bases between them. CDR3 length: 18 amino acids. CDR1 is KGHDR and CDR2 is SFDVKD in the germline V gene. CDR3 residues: CATSDPSGGLPPEETQYF. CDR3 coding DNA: TGTGCCACCAGTGATCCCAGCGGCGGACTACCCCCCGAAGAGACCCAGTACTTC.

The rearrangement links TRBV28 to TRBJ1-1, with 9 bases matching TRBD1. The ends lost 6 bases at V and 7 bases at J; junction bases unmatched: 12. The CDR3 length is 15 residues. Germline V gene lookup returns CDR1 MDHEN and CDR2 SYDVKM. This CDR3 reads CASSTDRGLVSEAFF. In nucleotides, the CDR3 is TGTGCCAGCAGCACAGACAGGGGGTTAGTGAGTGAAGCTTTCTTT.

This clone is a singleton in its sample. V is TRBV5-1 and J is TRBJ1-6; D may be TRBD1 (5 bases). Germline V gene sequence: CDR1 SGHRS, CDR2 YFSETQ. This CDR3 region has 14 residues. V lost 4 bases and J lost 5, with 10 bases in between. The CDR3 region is CASSDRRDNSPLHF. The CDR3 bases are TGCGCCAGCAGCGACAGACGGGATAATTCACCCCTCCACTTT.

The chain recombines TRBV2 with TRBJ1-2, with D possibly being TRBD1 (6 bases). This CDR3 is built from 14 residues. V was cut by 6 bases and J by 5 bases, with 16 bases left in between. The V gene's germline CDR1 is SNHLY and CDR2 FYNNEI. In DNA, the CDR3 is TGTGCCAGCAGCTTCACAGGGATCTCATATGGCTACACCTTC. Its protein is CASSFTGISYGYTF.

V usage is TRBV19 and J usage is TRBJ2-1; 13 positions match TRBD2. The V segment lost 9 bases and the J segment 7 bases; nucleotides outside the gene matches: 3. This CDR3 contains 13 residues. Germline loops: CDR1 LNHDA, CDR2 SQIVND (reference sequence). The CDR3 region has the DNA TGTGCCAGCGGGACTAGCGGGGTGAATGAGCAGTTCTTC. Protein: CASGTSGVNEQFF.

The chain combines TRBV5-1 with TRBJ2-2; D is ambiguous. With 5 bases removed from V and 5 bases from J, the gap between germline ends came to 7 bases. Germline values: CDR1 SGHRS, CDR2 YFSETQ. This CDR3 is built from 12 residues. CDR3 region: CASREPTGELFF. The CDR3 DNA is TGCGCCAGCAGGGAGCCAACCGGGGAGCTGTTTTTT.

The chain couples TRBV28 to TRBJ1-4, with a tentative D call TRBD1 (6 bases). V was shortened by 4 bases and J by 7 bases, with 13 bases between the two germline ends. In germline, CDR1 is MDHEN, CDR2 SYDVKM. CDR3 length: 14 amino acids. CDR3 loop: CASSYQGTFEKLFF. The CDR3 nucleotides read TGTGCCAGCAGTTACCAGGGGACCTTTGAAAAACTGTTTTTT.

The CDR3 protein is CASSFPGQGSVGELFF. The CDR3 region has the DNA TGTGCCAGCAGCTTTCCGGGACAGGGGTCGGTCGGGGAGCTGTTTTTT. The rearrangement uses TRBV5-4 and TRBJ2-2; 10 bases align to TRBD1. There are 16 residues in the CDR3. The ends lost 2 bases at V and 7 bases at J; junction bases unmatched: 8. The germline CDR1 and CDR2 sequences are SGHNT and YYREEE (reference sequence).

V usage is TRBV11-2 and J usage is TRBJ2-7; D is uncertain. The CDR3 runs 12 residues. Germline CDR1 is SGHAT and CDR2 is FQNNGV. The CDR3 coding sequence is TGTGCTGTCAGGTCCCCTACCTACGAGCAGTACTTC. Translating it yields CAVRSPTYEQYF.

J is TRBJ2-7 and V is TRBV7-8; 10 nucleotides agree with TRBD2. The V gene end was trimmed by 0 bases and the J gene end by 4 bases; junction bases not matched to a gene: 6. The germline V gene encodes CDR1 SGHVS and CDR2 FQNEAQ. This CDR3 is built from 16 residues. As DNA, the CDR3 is TGTGCCAGCAGCTTAGCGTTACTAGCGGGACCATACGAGCAGTACTTC. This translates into CASSLALLAGPYEQYF.